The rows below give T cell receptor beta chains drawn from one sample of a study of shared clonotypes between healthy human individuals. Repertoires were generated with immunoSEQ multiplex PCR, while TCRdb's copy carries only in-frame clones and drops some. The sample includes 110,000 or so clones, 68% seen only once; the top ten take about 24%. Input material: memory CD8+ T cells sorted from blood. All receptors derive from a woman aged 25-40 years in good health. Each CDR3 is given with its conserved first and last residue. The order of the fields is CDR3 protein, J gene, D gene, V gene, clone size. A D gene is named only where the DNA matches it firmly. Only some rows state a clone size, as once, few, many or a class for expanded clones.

cdr3_aa: CASSVSNEQYF
j_call: TRBJ2-7
d_call: .
v_call: TRBV25-1
clone_size: many

cdr3_aa: CASSLGAIQGGATYEQYF
j_call: TRBJ2-7
d_call: .
v_call: TRBV28
clone_size: .

cdr3_aa: CASTSDSGVYEQYF
j_call: TRBJ2-7
d_call: .
v_call: TRBV5-5
clone_size: .

cdr3_aa: CASSQGTGELFF
j_call: TRBJ2-2
d_call: .
v_call: TRBV6-4
clone_size: few

cdr3_aa: CASSGRLAEISYNEQFF
j_call: TRBJ2-1
d_call: TRBD2
v_call: TRBV2
clone_size: few

cdr3_aa: CASSPHGLAGVGNTGELFF
j_call: TRBJ2-2
d_call: TRBD2
v_call: TRBV5-1
clone_size: .

cdr3_aa: CASSAPGKNTGELFF
j_call: TRBJ2-2
d_call: .
v_call: TRBV6-5
clone_size: .

cdr3_aa: CASSLVSRNEKLFF
j_call: TRBJ1-4
d_call: .
v_call: TRBV7-8
clone_size: .

cdr3_aa: CASSENQGQGTEAFF
j_call: TRBJ1-1
d_call: TRBD1
v_call: TRBV6-1
clone_size: .

cdr3_aa: CASSAERGRSYEQYF
j_call: TRBJ2-7
d_call: .
v_call: TRBV27
clone_size: .

cdr3_aa: CASSLSTASSYEQYF
j_call: TRBJ2-7
d_call: .
v_call: TRBV5-8
clone_size: .

cdr3_aa: CASSSGSTDTQYF
j_call: TRBJ2-3
d_call: .
v_call: TRBV6-4
clone_size: .

cdr3_aa: CASSETGLAFYEQYF
j_call: TRBJ2-7
d_call: TRBD2
v_call: TRBV6-1
clone_size: .

cdr3_aa: CASSEGGESAEAFF
j_call: TRBJ1-1
d_call: .
v_call: TRBV25-1
clone_size: .

cdr3_aa: CASSWGQNSYEQYF
j_call: TRBJ2-7
d_call: .
v_call: TRBV5-6
clone_size: .

cdr3_aa: CASSEDPSSYNEQFF
j_call: TRBJ2-1
d_call: .
v_call: TRBV6-4
clone_size: .

cdr3_aa: CASPGPGVTEAFF
j_call: TRBJ1-1
d_call: .
v_call: TRBV2
clone_size: .

cdr3_aa: CASSISGDSYEQYF
j_call: TRBJ2-7
d_call: .
v_call: TRBV9
clone_size: .

cdr3_aa: CASSKALGSHEQYF
j_call: TRBJ2-7
d_call: .
v_call: TRBV21-1
clone_size: .

cdr3_aa: CASSERGRLTEAFF
j_call: TRBJ1-1
d_call: .
v_call: TRBV25-1
clone_size: many

cdr3_aa: CASSELADGEQYF
j_call: TRBJ2-7
d_call: TRBD2
v_call: TRBV10-2
clone_size: .

cdr3_aa: CASSLRQGNSEAFF
j_call: TRBJ1-1
d_call: TRBD1
v_call: TRBV4-2
clone_size: .

cdr3_aa: CASSDLADYEQYF
j_call: TRBJ2-7
d_call: TRBD2
v_call: TRBV11-1
clone_size: .

cdr3_aa: CASSQDIGTGYLGYTF
j_call: TRBJ1-2
d_call: TRBD1
v_call: TRBV4-2
clone_size: .

cdr3_aa: CASSETSGASDTQYF
j_call: TRBJ2-3
d_call: .
v_call: TRBV25-1
clone_size: .

cdr3_aa: CASSLDREGTEAFF
j_call: TRBJ1-1
d_call: .
v_call: TRBV5-1
clone_size: .

cdr3_aa: CASSPSENNEQFF
j_call: TRBJ2-1
d_call: .
v_call: TRBV6-1
clone_size: .

cdr3_aa: CASSLSLTENTGELFF
j_call: TRBJ2-2
d_call: .
v_call: TRBV7-9
clone_size: .

cdr3_aa: CASSVGELFF
j_call: TRBJ2-2
d_call: .
v_call: TRBV2
clone_size: .

cdr3_aa: CAARQATNEKLFF
j_call: TRBJ1-4
d_call: .
v_call: TRBV19
clone_size: .

cdr3_aa: CASSLGRAGWAHTEAFF
j_call: TRBJ1-1
d_call: .
v_call: TRBV7-9
clone_size: .

cdr3_aa: CASSLVGLDEQYF
j_call: TRBJ2-7
d_call: .
v_call: TRBV7-8
clone_size: many

cdr3_aa: CASSKWGYGYTF
j_call: TRBJ1-2
d_call: .
v_call: TRBV6-5
clone_size: few

cdr3_aa: CASSQLGRVYEQYF
j_call: TRBJ2-7
d_call: TRBD2
v_call: TRBV27
clone_size: .

cdr3_aa: CASSIPGSQSYEQYF
j_call: .
d_call: .
v_call: TRBV4-2
clone_size: .

cdr3_aa: CASRKGPTYEQYF
j_call: TRBJ2-7
d_call: .
v_call: TRBV7-9
clone_size: few

cdr3_aa: CASSITRGTSILCEQYF
j_call: TRBJ2-7
d_call: TRBD2
v_call: TRBV2
clone_size: .

cdr3_aa: CASRTRWGLGYGYTF
j_call: TRBJ1-2
d_call: .
v_call: TRBV28
clone_size: .

cdr3_aa: CASSRQADQPQHF
j_call: TRBJ1-5
d_call: .
v_call: TRBV7-2
clone_size: .

cdr3_aa: CASSISGQGLTVATQYF
j_call: TRBJ2-3
d_call: TRBD1
v_call: TRBV19
clone_size: once

cdr3_aa: CASNRGQDGLGQYF
j_call: TRBJ2-7
d_call: TRBD1
v_call: TRBV6-5
clone_size: few

cdr3_aa: CASSIGETGNEKLFF
j_call: TRBJ1-4
d_call: TRBD1
v_call: TRBV19
clone_size: many

cdr3_aa: CASSQDLTGAISNTGELFF
j_call: TRBJ2-2
d_call: .
v_call: TRBV4-1
clone_size: .

cdr3_aa: CASSYPGTTLSYEQYF
j_call: TRBJ2-7
d_call: TRBD2
v_call: TRBV2
clone_size: .

cdr3_aa: CASSQDGRALAGYTF
j_call: TRBJ1-2
d_call: .
v_call: TRBV4-1
clone_size: few

cdr3_aa: CASSPTSGSYEQYF
j_call: TRBJ2-7
d_call: TRBD2
v_call: TRBV7-8
clone_size: .

cdr3_aa: CASSAVSSGELFF
j_call: TRBJ2-2
d_call: .
v_call: TRBV10-1
clone_size: .

cdr3_aa: CASSNRDASYEQYF
j_call: TRBJ2-7
d_call: .
v_call: TRBV4-2
clone_size: once

cdr3_aa: CASRHRPRKYGYTF
j_call: TRBJ1-2
d_call: .
v_call: TRBV21-1
clone_size: .

cdr3_aa: CASSLEGFQPQHF
j_call: TRBJ1-5
d_call: .
v_call: TRBV7-9
clone_size: .

cdr3_aa: CASSLRDRGYTEAFF
j_call: TRBJ1-1
d_call: TRBD1
v_call: TRBV6-5
clone_size: .